This entry concerns a single TCR beta chain. Its specificity is unknown. These data belong to a study of cytomegalovirus exposure and HLA in healthy donors. Study-level points and caveats: In a later analysis, most CMV-associated TCR beta chains appeared HLA-restricted.

Vbeta (60) and Jbeta (13) primers were used in the PCR. Original processing methods: Later, 80 million or so unique TCR beta chains were counted in an analysis, and 10 million to 12 million of them were shared. Method: immunoSEQ multiplex PCR; TCRdb's copy keeps in-frame clones and lacks some. V and J calls and clone size are copied from that table; D and trimming were computed from the DNA. This table holds over 150,000 clones, around 80% found once. The TCR sequence derives from a woman younger than 45 in good health and CMV-seropositive. The sequenced material came from PBMCs.

The CDR3 here is CASSLTGSNYGYTF. In DNA, the CDR3 is TGTGCCAGCAGCCTCACAGGGTCTAACTATGGCTACACCTTC. The V gene is TRBV7-2, the J gene TRBJ1-2; D possibly corresponds to TRBD1 (6 bases). Trimming pared 5 bases from V and 0 bases from J, leaving 10 bases between. Germline V lookup: CDR1 SGHTA, CDR2 FQGNSA. The CDR3 is 14 residues long.